These T cell receptor beta chains were read from a single sample in a study of cytomegalovirus exposure and HLA in healthy donors. Data came from immunoSEQ multiplex PCR; TCRdb stores just in-frame clones and leaves some out. The sample has some 250,000 clones; less than 95% are singletons. The material sequenced was PBMCs. These receptors originate from a woman younger than 45 in good health and CMV-seronegative. Both conserved end residues are trimmed from each CDR3.

v_call: TRBV28
cdr3_length: 11
cdr3_aa: ASWIRGRYEQY

v_call: TRBV7-9
cdr3_length: 14
cdr3_aa: ASSHSGRPSYNEQF

v_call: TRBV18
cdr3_length: 13
cdr3_aa: ASSPTSREADTQY

v_call: TRBV29-1
cdr3_length: 15
cdr3_aa: SVGDPFQDRATYEAF

v_call: TRBV19
cdr3_length: 10
cdr3_aa: ASSAGKETQY

v_call: TRBV28
cdr3_length: 11
cdr3_aa: ASSFPPGNEQF

v_call: TRBV4-1
cdr3_length: 12
cdr3_aa: ASKPVGSTDTQY

v_call: TRBV28
cdr3_length: 15
cdr3_aa: ASSRGQGALSNYGYT

v_call: TRBV7-9
cdr3_length: 11
cdr3_aa: ASGGVGSNGYT

v_call: TRBV29-1
cdr3_length: 14
cdr3_aa: SVRTSGISLVNEQF

v_call: TRBV4-1
cdr3_length: 12
cdr3_aa: ASSQDRGNTEAF

v_call: TRBV28
cdr3_length: 12
cdr3_aa: ASATPGRHQPQH

v_call: TRBV9
cdr3_length: 13
cdr3_aa: ASSVGGGSYNEQF

v_call: TRBV5-1
cdr3_length: 12
cdr3_aa: ASSSGTGAYEQY

v_call: TRBV25-1
cdr3_length: 9
cdr3_aa: ASSFGYGYT

v_call: TRBV23-1
cdr3_length: 12
cdr3_aa: ASSQSTGSYEQY

v_call: TRBV19
cdr3_length: 12
cdr3_aa: ASSPGGDKETQY

v_call: TRBV18
cdr3_length: 13
cdr3_aa: ASSPLPDFNQPQH

v_call: TRBV5-1
cdr3_length: 14
cdr3_aa: ASSRGRPGGTGELF

v_call: TRBV6-5
cdr3_length: 10
cdr3_aa: ASSNSLGEGF

v_call: TRBV6-6
cdr3_length: 12
cdr3_aa: ASSPGQGSREQY

v_call: TRBV7-2
cdr3_length: 12
cdr3_aa: ACRQGSGNGELF

v_call: TRBV7-8
cdr3_length: 13
cdr3_aa: ASSLLMGNLDTQY

v_call: TRBV5-5
cdr3_length: 16
cdr3_aa: ASSSFVSSGSSNQPQH

v_call: TRBV9
cdr3_length: 12
cdr3_aa: ASSVASTSYEQY

v_call: TRBV2
cdr3_length: 11
cdr3_aa: ASRGTGSYEQY

v_call: TRBV7-2
cdr3_length: 12
cdr3_aa: ASSLRLAGDEQY

v_call: TRBV28
cdr3_length: 14
cdr3_aa: ASSASTSGNSYEQY

v_call: TRBV27
cdr3_length: 14
cdr3_aa: ASSSYPGAGYNEQF

v_call: TRBV11-3
cdr3_length: 15
cdr3_aa: ASSEAGDRPYQETQY

v_call: TRBV27
cdr3_length: 10
cdr3_aa: ASSLGRGEAF

v_call: TRBV30
cdr3_length: 12
cdr3_aa: AWSVLAGGREQY

v_call: TRBV5-6
cdr3_length: 17
cdr3_aa: ASSLETSGRRLAKNIQY